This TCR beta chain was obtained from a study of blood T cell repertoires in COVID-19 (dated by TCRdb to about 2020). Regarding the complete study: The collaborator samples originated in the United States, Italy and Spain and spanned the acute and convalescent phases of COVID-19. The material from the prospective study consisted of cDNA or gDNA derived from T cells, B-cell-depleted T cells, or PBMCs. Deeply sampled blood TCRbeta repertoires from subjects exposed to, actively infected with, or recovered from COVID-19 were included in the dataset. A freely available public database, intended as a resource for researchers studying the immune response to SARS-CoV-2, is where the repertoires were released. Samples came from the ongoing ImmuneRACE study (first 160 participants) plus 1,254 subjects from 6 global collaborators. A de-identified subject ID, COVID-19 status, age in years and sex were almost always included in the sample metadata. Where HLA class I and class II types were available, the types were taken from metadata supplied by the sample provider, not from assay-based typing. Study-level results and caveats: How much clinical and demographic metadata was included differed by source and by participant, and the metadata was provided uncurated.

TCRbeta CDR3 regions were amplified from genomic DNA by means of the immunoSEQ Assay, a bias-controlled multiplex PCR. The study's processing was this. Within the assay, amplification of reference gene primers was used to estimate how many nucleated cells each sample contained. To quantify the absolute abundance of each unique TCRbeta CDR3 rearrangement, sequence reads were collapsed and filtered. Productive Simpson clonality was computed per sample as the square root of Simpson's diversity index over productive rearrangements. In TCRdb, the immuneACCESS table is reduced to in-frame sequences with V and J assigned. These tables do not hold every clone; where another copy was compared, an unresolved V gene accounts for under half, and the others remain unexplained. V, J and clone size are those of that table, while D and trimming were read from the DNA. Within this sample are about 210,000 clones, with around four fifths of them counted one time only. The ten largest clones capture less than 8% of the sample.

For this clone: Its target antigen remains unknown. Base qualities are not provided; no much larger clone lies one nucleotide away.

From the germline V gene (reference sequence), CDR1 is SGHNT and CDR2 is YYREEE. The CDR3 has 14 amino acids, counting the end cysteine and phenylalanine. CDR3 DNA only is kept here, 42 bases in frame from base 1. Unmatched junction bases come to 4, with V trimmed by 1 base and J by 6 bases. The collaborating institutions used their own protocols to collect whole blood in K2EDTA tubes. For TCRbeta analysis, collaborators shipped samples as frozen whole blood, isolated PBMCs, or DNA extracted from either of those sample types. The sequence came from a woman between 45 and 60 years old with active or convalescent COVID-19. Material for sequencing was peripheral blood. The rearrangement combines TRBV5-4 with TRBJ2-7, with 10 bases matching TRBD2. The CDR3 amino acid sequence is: CASSLSSGRGEQYF. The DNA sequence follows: TGTGCCAGCAGCTTGAGCAGCGGGAGGGGCGAGCAGTACTTC.